This TCR beta chain was sequenced in a study of blood T cell repertoires in COVID-19. As handled by the study authors: By means of reference gene primer amplification, nucleated cell counts were estimated. The data were produced by immunoSEQ multiplex PCR, yet TCRdb's version contains in-frame clones alone and is incomplete. V and J calls and clone size are those listed in that table; D and trimming were worked out from the DNA. Of 55,000 to 65,000 clones detected, 87% appear once; the ten largest clones hold approximately 5.1%. Germline V gene data show CDR1 as SGDLS and CDR2 as YYNGEE. CDR3 size: 14 residues. Trimming stripped 3 bases from V and 8 bases from J, with 17 bases between.

Sequencing was carried out using peripheral blood. This chain uses TRBV9 with TRBJ1-2; D unresolved. The TCR comes from a man of 80 years or more in a cohort sampled during active COVID-19. DNA for the CDR3: TGTGCCAGCAGCGGAACAGCGGGTCCGATCGGCTACACCTTC. It yields the protein CASSGTAGPIGYTF.